This T cell receptor (beta chain) was documented in a study of T-cell memory formation after mild COVID-19. About the study: The study found TCR clusters largely donor specific. General study findings and limits: Those CD4+ clones that contracted were mainly in CM and EM (CD8+ ones in EMRA).

Germline CDR1 is DFQATT and CDR2 is SNEGSKA (reference sequence). The CDR3 has 13 amino acids. V was pared by 6 bases and J by 5 bases, with 16 bases between. The authors produced TCR alpha and TCR beta cDNA libraries with sample barcodes and UMIs by 5'RACE using constant-segment primers. TCRdb itself ran the 5' RACE reads through MiXCR, one entry per CDR3 protein. This table holds about 410,000 distinct CDR3 sequences, about a sixth found once. This clonotype has only a few counts. Its antigen is not identified. The specimen was PBMCs or a T cell subset sorted from them (not recorded which). V and J are TRBV20-1 and TRBJ2-5; no clear D gene. This TCR derives from a man younger than 35 who had mild COVID-19 (a few samples of this study predate the infection). Cell type and time point are not known. In nucleotides, the CDR3 is TGCAGTGCACACTTGGTCCGGCGGGAGACCCAGTACTTC. Translated: CSAHLVRRETQYF.